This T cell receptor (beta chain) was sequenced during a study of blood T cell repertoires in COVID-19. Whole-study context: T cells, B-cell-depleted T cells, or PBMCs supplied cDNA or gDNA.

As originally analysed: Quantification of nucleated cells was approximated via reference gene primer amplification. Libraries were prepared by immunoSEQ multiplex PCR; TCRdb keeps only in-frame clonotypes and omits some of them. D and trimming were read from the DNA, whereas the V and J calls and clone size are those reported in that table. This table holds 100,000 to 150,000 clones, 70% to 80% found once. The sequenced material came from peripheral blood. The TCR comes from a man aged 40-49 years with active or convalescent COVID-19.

This CDR3 reads CASSENSFYGYTF. CDR3 DNA: TGTGCCAGCAGTGAGAACAGTTTCTATGGCTACACCTTC. The V and J genes are TRBV2 and TRBJ1-2, with D unclear. The CDR3 is 13 residues long. Trimming took off 3 bases at V and 4 bases at J, with 9 bases between the two ends. Germline V gives CDR1 SNHLY, CDR2 FYNNEI.